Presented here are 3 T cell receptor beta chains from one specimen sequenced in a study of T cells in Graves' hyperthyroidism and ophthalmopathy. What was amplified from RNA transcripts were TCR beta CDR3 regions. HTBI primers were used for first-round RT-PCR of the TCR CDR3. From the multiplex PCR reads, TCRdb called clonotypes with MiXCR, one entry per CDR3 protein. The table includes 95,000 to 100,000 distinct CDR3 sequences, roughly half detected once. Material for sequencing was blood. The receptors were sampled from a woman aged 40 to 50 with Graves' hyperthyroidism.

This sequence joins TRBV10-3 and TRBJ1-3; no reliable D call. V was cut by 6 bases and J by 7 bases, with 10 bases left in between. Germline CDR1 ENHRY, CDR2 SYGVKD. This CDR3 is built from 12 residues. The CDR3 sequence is CAIRYSMNTIYF. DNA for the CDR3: TGTGCCATCAGGTATTCCATGAACACCATATATTTT.

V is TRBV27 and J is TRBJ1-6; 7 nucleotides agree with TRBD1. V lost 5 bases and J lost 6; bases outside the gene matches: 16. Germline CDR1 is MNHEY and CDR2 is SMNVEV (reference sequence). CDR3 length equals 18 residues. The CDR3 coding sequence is TGTGCCAGCAGTCCCTTAAACAACAGGGGTAGGGGTAATTCACCCCTCCACTTT. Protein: CASSPLNNRGRGNSPLHF.

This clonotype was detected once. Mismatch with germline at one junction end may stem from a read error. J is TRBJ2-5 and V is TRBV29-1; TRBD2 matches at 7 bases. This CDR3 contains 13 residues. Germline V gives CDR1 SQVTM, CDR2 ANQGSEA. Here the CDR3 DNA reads TGCAGCGTTGACCCTAGCGGCCAAGAGACCCAGCACTTC. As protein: CSVDPSGQETQHF.